Listed here is a single TCR beta chain. Its specificity is unknown. The data are from a study of cytomegalovirus exposure and HLA in healthy donors. Both 60 Vbeta primers and 13 Jbeta primers went into the PCR. This table comes from immunoSEQ multiplex PCR, and its TCRdb copy is limited to in-frame clones, with some not included. The sample consists of roughly 150,000 clones, roughly 77% of them appearing once. Germline-derived CDR1 and CDR2 are MNHNY and SVGAGI (reference sequence). J gave up 6 bases and V 4 bases, and 12 bases lay outside the gene matches. The CDR3 length is 15 residues. Study observations and caveats: The study flagged about 150 TCR beta chains as cytomegalovirus-associated.

V and J are TRBV6-6 and TRBJ2-7; 7 nucleotides line up with TRBD2. The specimen sequenced was PBMCs. The sequence was collected from a man under 40 in good health. This CDR3 is CASSWVLAPGGEQYF. The CDR3 nucleotides are TGTGCCAGCAGTTGGGTACTAGCGCCGGGTGGCGAGCAGTACTTC.